These T cell receptor beta chains were read from a single sample in a study of breast tumors, draining lymph nodes, adjacent tissues. From the multiplex PCR reads, TCRdb called clonotypes with MiXCR, one entry per CDR3 protein. The sample yields about 180,000 distinct CDR3 sequences, roughly 35% seen once. Sequencing was done on a sample of axillary lymph node tissue. These receptors all stem from a female donor with breast cancer. Some clones in this sample may be carry-over from other donors' samples. Each CDR3 is given with its conserved first and last residue. The D gene is left open where the match is weak. Size is stated for part of the rows, as once, few or many counts, or as a class when the clone is expanded.

DNA: TGTGCCAGCAGCTGGACCCAAGAAGAGACCCAGTACTTC
CDR3: CASSWTQEETQYF
size: many
J: TRBJ2-5
D: .
V: TRBV7-9

DNA: TGTGCCAGCAGCCTAATACGCAAAGGCTACACCTTC
CDR3: CASSLIRKGYTF
size: many
J: TRBJ1-2
D: .
V: TRBV7-8

DNA: TGTGCCAGCAGCCAAGACAGGGAGGTCACCGGGGAGCTGTTTTTT
CDR3: CASSQDREVTGELFF
size: .
J: TRBJ2-2
D: .
V: TRBV5-6

DNA: TGTGCCAGTAGTGTCCCTAGTCTCTACAATGAGCAGTTCTTC
CDR3: CASSVPSLYNEQFF
size: many
J: TRBJ2-1
D: .
V: TRBV19

DNA: TGTGCCAGCAGCCCCAGGACTAGCGGCAAAAACATTCAGTACTTC
CDR3: CASSPRTSGKNIQYF
size: .
J: TRBJ2-4
D: TRBD2
V: TRBV11-2

DNA: TGTGCCAGCTGGGAAACGGGGGCAGGTTACAATGAGCAGTTCTTC
CDR3: CASWETGAGYNEQFF
size: .
J: TRBJ2-1
D: .
V: TRBV27

DNA: TGTGCCAGTAGTAGCGGGAGCCGGGGGGGGGAGACCCAGTACTTC
CDR3: CASSSGSRGGETQYF
size: .
J: TRBJ2-5
D: TRBD2
V: TRBV24-1

DNA: TGTGCCAGCAGCTCGCCCTCTCTCTACGAGCAGTACTTC
CDR3: CASSSPSLYEQYF
size: .
J: TRBJ2-7
D: .
V: TRBV7-8

DNA: TGTGCCAGCAGCTTTTTTAAGGGAAACTACGAGCAGTACTTC
CDR3: CASSFFKGNYEQYF
size: many
J: TRBJ2-7
D: .
V: TRBV11-2

DNA: TGTGCCAGCAGCTTCTCAAAAGACACCTACGAGCAGTACTTC
CDR3: CASSFSKDTYEQYF
size: many
J: TRBJ2-7
D: .
V: TRBV11-2

DNA: TGTGCCAGCACCTACAGGGGGCGAGGGTCACCCCTCCACTTT
CDR3: CASTYRGRGSPLHF
size: many
J: TRBJ1-6
D: TRBD1
V: TRBV12-3/TRBV12-4

DNA: TGTGCCAGCAGCTTTGCCCCATCACGTAACACAGATACGCAGTATTTT
CDR3: CASSFAPSRNTDTQYF
size: .
J: TRBJ2-3
D: .
V: TRBV7-8

DNA: TGTGCCAGCAGTCACGGCAGCAAGACCCAGTACTTC
CDR3: CASSHGSKTQYF
size: many
J: TRBJ2-5
D: .
V: TRBV6-5

DNA: TGCAGTGCCCCTGGACTAGCGCGGACCTACAATGAGCAGTTCTTC
CDR3: CSAPGLARTYNEQFF
size: many
J: TRBJ2-1
D: TRBD2
V: TRBV20-1

DNA: TGTGCCAGCAGCTTCGGCGGGGGGCCTGCCTACGAGCAGTACTTC
CDR3: CASSFGGGPAYEQYF
size: many
J: TRBJ2-7
D: TRBD2
V: TRBV7-2

DNA: TGTGCCAGCAGTCTCGGGACAGGGAGGAACACCATATATTTT
CDR3: CASSLGTGRNTIYF
size: .
J: TRBJ1-3
D: TRBD1
V: TRBV6-5

DNA: TGTGCCAGCAGCTCCGGACACAGCTCCTACAATGAGCAGTTCTTC
CDR3: CASSSGHSSYNEQFF
size: many
J: TRBJ2-1
D: .
V: TRBV5-5

DNA: TGTGCCCTTCGGGGGCATGGAGATACGCAGTATTTT
CDR3: CALRGHGDTQYF
size: many
J: TRBJ2-3
D: .
V: TRBV30